One and the same sample provided the 5 T cell receptor beta chains below, sequenced in a study of blood T cell repertoires in COVID-19 (TCRdb year 2020). Libraries were made using the immunoSEQ multiplex PCR assay. The immuneACCESS repertoire file appears here via TCRdb, limited to in-frame rearrangements. These files lack a portion of the clones; in checked studies, under half of the deficit traces to unresolved V genes, and the cause of the others is not known. The sample has roughly 220,000 clones on record, approximately 80% of them singletons. 1.2% to 1.5% of the sample is in the top ten clones. Sequencing was done on a sample of peripheral blood. The receptor set was obtained from a woman between 35 and 50 years old who had recovered from COVID-19.

The genes are TRBV7-9 and TRBJ1-4; TRBD1 is a possible D gene (6 bases). Looked up from germline, CDR1 is SEHNR and CDR2 is FQNEAQ (reference sequence). This CDR3 spans 15 amino acids. Trimming cost V 4 bases and J 1 base, with 10 bases left between them. CDR3 DNA sequence: TGTGCCAGCAGCTCCGGGACATTAACTAATGAAAAACTGTTTTTT. It translates to CASSSGTLTNEKLFF.

The chain employs TRBV6-5 and TRBJ2-1; D is unclear. V was shortened by 7 bases and J by 3 bases, with 10 bases between the two germline ends. The CDR3 length is 13 residues. Germline-derived CDR1 and CDR2 are MNHEY and SVGAGI. CDR3 nucleotide sequence: TGTGCCAGCACCGACACAATCTACAATGAGCAGTTCTTC. It encodes CASTDTIYNEQFF.

The rearrangement joins TRBV7-2 to TRBJ2-7, with 10 bases fitting TRBD1. Germline CDR1 and CDR2: SGHTA and FQGNSA. Losses at the gene ends were 5 bases for V and 4 bases for J; bases not matched to a gene: 8. The CDR3 loop spans 15 amino acids. As DNA, the CDR3 is TGTGCCAGCAGCACCCGGGACAGGGGTGGATACGAGCAGTACTTC. Translation: CASSTRDRGGYEQYF. Full variable domain (remainder filled in from reference TRBV7-2 and TRBJ2-7): GAGVSQSPSNKVTEKGKDVELRCDPISGHTALYWYRQSLGQGLEFLIYFQGNSAPDKSGLPSDRFSAERTGGSVSTLTIQRTQQEDSAVYLCASSTRDRGGYEQYFGPGTRLTVT.

The genes are TRBV6-1 and TRBJ1-5, with D perhaps matching TRBD1 (6 bases). Trimming took 3 bases from V and 0 from J, leaving 21 bases between them. Germline V CDR1 and CDR2: MNHNS, SASEGT. The CDR3 is 19 residues long. CDR3 region: CASSDKGQTQGHSNQPQHF. In DNA, the CDR3 is TGTGCCAGCAGTGACAAAGGACAGACCCAGGGCCATAGCAATCAGCCCCAGCATTTT.

V gene TRBV11-3 combines with J gene TRBJ2-7, with 7 bases aligning to TRBD1. V shed 5 bases, J shed 6 bases, and the junction held 13 bases outside the gene matches. This CDR3 has 15 amino acids. Germline-derived CDR1 and CDR2 are SGHNT and YENEEA. The CDR3 is CASSDERKGAIEQYF. For the CDR3, the DNA is TGTGCCAGCAGCGACGAGAGGAAGGGGGCGATCGAGCAGTACTTC.